There are a few counts of the clone carrying this T cell receptor beta chain. The antigen is undetermined. For the second PCR, which ran for about 6 to 11 cycles, a sample-barcoded 5' primer and a J-beta primer mix were used. Any given sample supplied a minimum of 2.5 million CDR3-containing paired-end reads. TCRdb called the 5' RACE reads again in MiXCR, with one record for every CDR3 protein. The profile shows over 1,200,000 distinct CDR3 sequences, roughly 60% of them singletons. This entry comes from a study of blood T cells in healthy people across ages. Study-level points and caveats: Comparison with aged donors showed that long-lived donors had more naive CD4+ cells and higher diversity.

The CDR3 contains 16 residues. Per germline, CDR1 SGHVS and CDR2 FQNEAQ. Trimming took 5 bases from V and 0 from J; bases not matched to a gene: 4. The receptor was isolated from a man between 18 and 29 years old in good health. Sequences were obtained from blood. This chain links TRBV7-8 with TRBJ2-1; 10 bases are shared with TRBD2. Written as DNA, the CDR3 is TGTGCCAGCAGCCGCACTAGCGGGGACTCCTACAATGAGCAGTTCTTC. Protein sequence: CASSRTSGDSYNEQFF.